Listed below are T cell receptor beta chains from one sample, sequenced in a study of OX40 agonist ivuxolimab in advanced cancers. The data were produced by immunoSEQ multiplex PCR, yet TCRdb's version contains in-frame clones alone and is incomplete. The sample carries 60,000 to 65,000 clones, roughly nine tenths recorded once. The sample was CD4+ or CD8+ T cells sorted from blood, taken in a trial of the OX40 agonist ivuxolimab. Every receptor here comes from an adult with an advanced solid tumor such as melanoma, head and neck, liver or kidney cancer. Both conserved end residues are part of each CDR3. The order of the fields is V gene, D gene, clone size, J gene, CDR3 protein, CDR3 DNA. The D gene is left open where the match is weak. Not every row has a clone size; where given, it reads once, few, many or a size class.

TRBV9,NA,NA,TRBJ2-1,CASSVEGLTYNEQFF,TGTGCCAGCAGCGTAGAGGGGCTTACCTACAATGAGCAGTTCTTC
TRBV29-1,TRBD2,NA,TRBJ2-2,CSATGTSGRAGELFF,TGCAGCGCGACCGGGACTAGCGGGAGAGCCGGGGAGCTGTTTTTT
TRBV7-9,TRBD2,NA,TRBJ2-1,CAARTSGGNNEQFF,TGTGCCGCCCGGACTAGCGGGGGAAACAATGAGCAGTTCTTC
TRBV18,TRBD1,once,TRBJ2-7,CASSLGQGYEQYF,TGTGCCAGCTCACTCGGACAGGGATACGAGCAGTACTTC
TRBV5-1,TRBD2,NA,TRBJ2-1,CASSLGEGEQFF,TGCGCCAGCAGCTTGGGGGAGGGTGAGCAGTTCTTC
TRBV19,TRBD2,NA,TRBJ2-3,CASSIVPRDSGRDTQYF,TGTGCCAGTAGTATTGTTCCTAGGGATAGCGGGAGAGATACGCAGTATTTT
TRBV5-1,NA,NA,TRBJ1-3,CASSLDMDGNTIYF,TGCGCCAGCAGCTTGGACATGGACGGAAACACCATATATTTT
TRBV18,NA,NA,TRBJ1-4,CASSPQATNEKLFF,TGTGCCAGCTCACCACAGGCAACTAATGAAAAACTGTTTTTT
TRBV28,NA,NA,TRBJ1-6,CASSSIGGSYNSPLHF,TGTGCCAGCAGCTCCATTGGGGGCTCCTATAATTCACCCCTCCACTTT
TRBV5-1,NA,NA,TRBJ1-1,CASSLVSGWVGEAFF,TGCGCCAGCAGCTTGGTGTCAGGGTGGGTCGGTGAAGCTTTCTTT
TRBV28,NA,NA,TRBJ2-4,CASKPAGMENIQYF,TGTGCCAGCAAGCCCGCAGGGATGGAAAACATTCAGTACTTC
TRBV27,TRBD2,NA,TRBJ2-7,CASSFAPLAGISYEQYF,TGTGCCAGCAGTTTCGCCCCACTAGCGGGCATCTCCTACGAGCAGTACTTC
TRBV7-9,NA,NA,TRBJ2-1,CASSSFRGVENEQFF,TGTGCCAGCAGCTCCTTTAGGGGGGTCGAGAATGAGCAGTTCTTC
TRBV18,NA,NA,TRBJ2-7,CASSRLRDTLYEQYF,TGTGCCAGCTCACGACTTAGGGACACCTTATACGAGCAGTACTTC
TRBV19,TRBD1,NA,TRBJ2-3,CATTGQAGTDTQYF,TGTGCCACTACCGGACAGGCTGGCACAGATACGCAGTATTTT
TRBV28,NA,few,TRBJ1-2,CASSRGRAYGYTF,TGTGCCAGCAGCCGGGGCAGGGCCTATGGCTACACCTTC
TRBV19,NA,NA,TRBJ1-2,CASSMSGGGYTF,TGTGCCAGTAGTATGAGTGGGGGAGGCTACACCTTC
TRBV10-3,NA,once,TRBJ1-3,CAISDLLSGNTIYF,TGTGCCATCAGTGACCTCCTTTCTGGAAACACCATATATTTT
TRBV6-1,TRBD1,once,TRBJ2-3,CASSPTGADTQYF,TGTGCCAGCAGTCCGACAGGGGCAGATACGCAGTATTTT
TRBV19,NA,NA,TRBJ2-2,CASRKGPYTGELFF,TGTGCCAGTAGAAAGGGGCCCTACACCGGGGAGCTGTTTTTT
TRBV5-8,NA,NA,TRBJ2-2,CASSFRTGRSGELFF,TGTGCCAGCAGCTTTCGTACGGGGCGTTCCGGGGAGCTGTTTTTT
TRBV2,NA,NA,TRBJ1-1,CAANGQGNTEAFF,TGTGCCGCGAACGGCCAGGGGAACACTGAAGCTTTCTTT
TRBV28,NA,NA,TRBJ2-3,CASSAPQLPDTQYF,TGTGCCAGCAGCGCCCCTCAGCTGCCAGATACGCAGTATTTT
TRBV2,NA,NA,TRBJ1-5,CASRNIRNQPQHF,TGTGCCAGCAGGAATATAAGAAATCAGCCCCAGCATTTT
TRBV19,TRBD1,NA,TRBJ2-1,CASSIRQGEPNEQFF,TGTGCCAGTAGTATTCGACAGGGGGAGCCCAATGAGCAGTTCTTC
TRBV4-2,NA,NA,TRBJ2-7,CASSQGGGGIYEQYF,TGTGCCAGCAGCCAAGGGGGAGGGGGGATCTACGAGCAGTACTTC
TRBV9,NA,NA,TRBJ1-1,CASSVLSGTEAFF,TGTGCCAGCAGCGTATTATCGGGGACTGAAGCTTTCTTT
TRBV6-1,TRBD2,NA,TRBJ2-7,CASKLLATSYEQYF,TGTGCCAGCAAATTACTAGCGACCTCCTACGAGCAGTACTTC
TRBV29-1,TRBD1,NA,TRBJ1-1,CSAKTGSNTEAFF,TGCAGCGCTAAGACAGGGTCGAACACTGAAGCTTTCTTT
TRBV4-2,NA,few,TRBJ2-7,CASSQDLGSFNLAYEQYF,TGTGCCAGCAGCCAAGATCTGGGTTCGTTTAACCTCGCCTACGAGCAGTACTTC
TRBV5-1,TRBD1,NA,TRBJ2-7,CASSLAPRPGQPYEQYF,TGCGCCAGCAGCTTGGCCCCAAGACCGGGACAGCCCTACGAGCAGTACTTC
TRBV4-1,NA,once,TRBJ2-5,CASSQALWGETQYF,TGCGCCAGCAGCCAAGCACTATGGGGGGAGACCCAGTACTTC
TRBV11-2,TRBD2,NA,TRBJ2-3,CASSLVAGGIYTQYF,TGTGCCAGCAGCTTAGTAGCGGGAGGGATATATACGCAGTATTTT
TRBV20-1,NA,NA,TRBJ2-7,CSASLTYEQYF,TGCAGTGCTTCCCTTACCTACGAGCAGTACTTC
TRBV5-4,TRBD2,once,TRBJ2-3,CASSTHGGATDTQYF,TGTGCCAGCAGCACGCACGGGGGGGCTACAGATACGCAGTATTTT
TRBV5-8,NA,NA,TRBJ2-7,CASSLASYSYEQYF,TGTGCCAGCAGCTTGGCCAGTTACAGCTACGAGCAGTACTTC
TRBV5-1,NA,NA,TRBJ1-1,CASSSRDPPLIEAFF,TGCGCCAGCAGCTCCCGGGACCCCCCCCTCATTGAAGCTTTCTTT
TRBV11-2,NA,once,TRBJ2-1,CASGRGAYNEQFF,TGTGCCAGCGGTAGGGGAGCCTACAATGAGCAGTTCTTC
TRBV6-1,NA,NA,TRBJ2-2,CASSEVGNTGELFF,TGTGCCAGCAGTGAAGTGGGTAACACCGGGGAGCTGTTTTTT
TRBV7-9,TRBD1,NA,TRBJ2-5,CASSSPETGLETQYF,TGTGCCAGCAGCTCCCCGGAGACAGGGTTAGAGACCCAGTACTTC